The 17 T cell receptor beta chains below were found in one sample sequenced in a study of CD8+ T cells in alopecia areata. Investigators isolated RNA and reverse transcribed it into cDNA to act as the sequencing template. Data came from immunoSEQ multiplex PCR; TCRdb stores just in-frame clones and leaves some out. The sample contains around 270,000 clones, nearly 60% of which appear only once. Treatment indicated: oral pan-JAK inhibitor, 5-10 mg twice daily. The specimen was CD4+ T cells sorted from blood, collected at week 24, from a patient treated with tofacitinib. The receptors stem from a human donor with alopecia areata.

This chain links TRBV7-2 with TRBJ1-2, with no clear D. The CDR3 has 13 amino acids. Germline values: CDR1 SGHTA, CDR2 FQGNSA. V was shortened by 1 base and J by 4 bases, with 7 bases between the two germline ends. CDR3 coding DNA: TGTGCCAGCAGCTTAGTGTCGGTCTATGGCTACACCTTC. Protein: CASSLVSVYGYTF.

V gene TRBV4-1 combines with J gene TRBJ1-5, with TRBD1 matching 8 bases. The CDR3 contains 15 residues. The germline gives CDR1 MGHRA, CDR2 YSYEKL. The V gene end was trimmed by 1 base and the J gene end by 4 bases; junction bases not matched to a gene: 3. Written as DNA, the CDR3 is TGCGCCAGCAGCCAAGGGGACAGGTTGAATCAGCCCCAGCATTTT. The encoded protein is CASSQGDRLNQPQHF.

The chain combines TRBV30 with TRBJ1-2, with D unresolved. The CDR3 has 11 residues. The germline gives CDR1 GTSNPN, CDR2 SVGIG (reference sequence). The V gene lost 4 bases and the J gene lost 4 bases, with 7 bases spanning the gap. CDR3 sequence reads: CAWNRAYGYTF. The DNA of the CDR3 is TGTGCCTGGAATCGGGCCTATGGCTACACCTTC. Full variable domain (missing parts from reference TRBV30 and TRBJ1-2): SQTIHQWPATLVQPVGSPLSLECTVEGTSNPNLYWYRQAAGRGLQLLFYSVGIGQISSEVPQNLSASRPQDRQFILSSKKLLLSDSGFYLCAWNRAYGYTFGSGTRLTVV.

V gene TRBV6-1 combines with J gene TRBJ2-6, with a weak D call TRBD1 (6 bases). Trimming stripped 7 bases from V and 11 bases from J, with 15 bases between. Germline loops: CDR1 MNHNS, CDR2 SASEGT. The CDR3 spans 13 residues. CDR3 sequence reads: CASNRVPIDVLTF. DNA of the CDR3: TGTGCCAGCAACAGGGTTCCCATCGACGTCCTGACTTTC.

This clone was observed many times. The V call is TRBV4-3, the J call TRBJ1-2; 8 nucleotides line up with TRBD1. This CDR3 comprises 15 residues. Germline loops: CDR1 LGHNA, CDR2 YSLEER. Trimming took 2 bases from V and 10 from J; bases not matched to a gene: 12. In nucleotides, the CDR3 is TGCGCCAGCAGCCAACAAGCTGACAGGGGAAAGTACTACACCTTC. It encodes CASSQQADRGKYYTF.

The chain couples TRBV6-5 to TRBJ2-2; D is unresolved. The V end was cut by 0 bases, the J end by 4 bases, with 9 bases between. CDR1 and CDR2 (germline): MNHEY, SVGAGI. CDR3 length: 15 amino acids. The CDR3 nucleotides read TGTGCCAGCAGTTACTCGAGACCCGGCACCGGGGAGCTGTTTTTT. Translating it yields CASSYSRPGTGELFF.

This clone was observed a handful of times. This chain uses TRBV6-5 with TRBJ2-5; TRBD2 is a possible D gene (5 bases). With 7 bases removed from V and 2 bases from J, the gap between germline ends came to 11 bases. The length of the CDR3 is 13 residues. From germline, CDR1 is MNHEY and CDR2 SVGAGI. The CDR3 here is CASKARLQETQYF. CDR3 bases: TGTGCCAGCAAAGCTAGACTACAAGAGACCCAGTACTTC.

The chain couples TRBV4-1 to TRBJ2-4; D is possibly TRBD2 (5 bases). This CDR3 comprises 18 residues. V shed 3 bases and J shed 1 base, with 19 bases lying between them. Germline-derived CDR1 and CDR2 are MGHRA and YSYEKL. The CDR3, as DNA: TGCGCCAGCAGCCATGGCCCCGCGGGTGGATTTGCCAAAAACATTCAGTACTTC. It specifies CASSHGPAGGFAKNIQYF.

This chain connects TRBV7-2 to TRBJ1-2; no reliable D call. V lost 5 bases and J lost 8, with 12 bases in between. The V gene's germline CDR1 is SGHTA and CDR2 FQGNSA. This CDR3 comprises 12 residues. CDR3 region: CASSTTGGGYTF. As DNA, the CDR3 is TGTGCCAGCAGCACCACGGGCGGCGGCTACACCTTC.

The CDR3 DNA reads TGTGCCAGCAGCTCGGGACAGACGGTGCCCCTCCACTTT. Translated, it gives CASSSGQTVPLHF. The chain recombines TRBV7-2 with TRBJ1-6; 7 bases match TRBD1. This CDR3 has 13 residues. CDR1 SGHTA and CDR2 FQGNSA come from the germline V gene. The junction had 7 bases not matched to a gene; V was cut back by 4 bases and J by 13 bases.

V gene TRBV28 combines with J gene TRBJ1-1, with 7 bases matching TRBD1. The germline CDR1 and CDR2 sequences are MDHEN and SYDVKM. The CDR3 consists of 13 residues. V was pared by 11 bases and J by 4 bases, with 10 bases of the junction left unmatched. The CDR3: CAGRTGGITEAFF. The CDR3 bases are TGTGCCGGACGGACAGGAGGAATCACTGAAGCTTTCTTT. The whole variable domain, remainder taken from reference TRBV28 and TRBJ1-1, is DVKVTQSSRYLVKRTGEKVFLECVQDMDHENMFWYRQDPGLGLRLIYFSYDVKMKEKGDIPEGYSVSREKKERFSLILESASTNQTSMYLCAGRTGGITEAFFGQGTRLTVV.

This chain joins TRBV7-9 and TRBJ2-3; D unresolved. CDR3 length equals 12 residues. Germline V gene lookup returns CDR1 SEHNR and CDR2 FQNEAQ (reference sequence). The V end was cut by 4 bases, the J end by 8 bases, with 10 bases between. The CDR3: CASSSSKGTQYF. CDR3 nucleotides: TGTGCCAGCAGCTCCAGCAAGGGTACGCAGTATTTT.

The chain is built from TRBV30 and TRBJ1-2; D gene unclear. The CDR3 is made up of 16 amino acids. The V and J ends lost 2 bases and 4 bases respectively, with 20 bases between them. Germline V gene sequence: CDR1 GTSNPN, CDR2 SVGIG (reference sequence). CDR3 region: CAWSSRRLLAGYGYTF. In DNA form, the CDR3 reads TGTGCCTGGAGTTCCCGCCGACTCCTCGCGGGCTATGGCTACACCTTC.

This clone is a singleton in its sample. The V call is TRBV30, the J call TRBJ2-3; maybe TRBD1 (6 bases). Trimming pared 2 bases from V and 0 bases from J, leaving 15 bases between. This CDR3 spans 16 amino acids. CDR1 is GTSNPN and CDR2 is SVGIG in the germline V gene (reference sequence). The CDR3 DNA reads as TGTGCCTGGAGTTTCTCCCACAGGGCTAGCACAGATACGCAGTATTTT. It translates to CAWSFSHRASTDTQYF.

This chain links TRBV29-1 with TRBJ2-1, with 7 positions matching TRBD2. Germline CDR1 and CDR2: SQVTM and ANQGSEA. The CDR3 runs 14 residues. J gave up 5 bases and V 8 bases, and 12 bases lay outside the gene matches. In nucleotides, the CDR3 is TGCAGCTCCCTACGGGACTACGAGAACAATGAGCAGTTCTTC. Translation: CSSLRDYENNEQFF.

The V gene is TRBV6-5, the J gene TRBJ2-5, with D hard to call. The V and J ends lost 5 bases and 5 bases respectively, with 9 bases between them. This CDR3 is 12 amino acids long. The germline CDR1 and CDR2 sequences are MNHEY and SVGAGI. Here the CDR3 DNA reads TGTGCCAGCAGTCGTGTGGGGGAGACCCAGTACTTC. It encodes CASSRVGETQYF.

This clone was observed a handful of times. This chain uses TRBV30 with TRBJ1-4; D not certain. The CDR3 extends over 13 amino acids. Trimming stripped 4 bases from V and 3 bases from J, with 9 bases between. Germline-derived CDR1 and CDR2 are GTSNPN and SVGIG (reference sequence). DNA of the CDR3: TGTGCCTGGACCGGGCCCTCTAATGAAAAACTGTTTTTT. It codes for CAWTGPSNEKLFF.